The clone carrying this T cell receptor beta chain turned up a few times. The target antigen is unknown. This sample includes further DNA sequences coding for the same CDR3. Trimming took off 3 bases at V and 5 bases at J, with 10 bases between the two ends. From germline, CDR1 is SEHNR and CDR2 FQNEAQ (reference sequence). The CDR3 is 13 residues long. Expressed TCRB transcripts were sequenced after all isolated RNA was converted to cDNA. The method was immunoSEQ multiplex PCR; TCRdb's version includes in-frame clones alone and lacks a portion of them. The profile shows a few hundred thousand clones, about 20% of them singletons. The data derive from a study of beta chain features in type 1 diabetes. Study summary: There was similarity between patients and healthy donors in age, gender and cell yields. Notes on the study in general: Within patients, naive, central memory and Treg TCRB repertoires seemed more similar than within healthy donors. Sequencing the cDNA could make cells with high TCR expression show up more than they should.

This clonotype was obtained from a woman under 30 in good health. The sequenced sample was naive CD4+ T cells from blood. The V gene is TRBV7-9, the J gene TRBJ2-5, with D possibly TRBD2 on 6 matching bases. CDR3 nucleotides: TGTGCCAGCAGCTTCCGCGGGACGGAGACCCAGTACTTC. It is translated as CASSFRGTETQYF.